What follows is one T cell receptor beta chain and its context. The antigen is unknown. The CDR3 length is 15 residues. Germline trimming cut 5 bases from V and 1 base from J; bases unmatched to any gene: 8. Relapsing-remitting disease, either stable or active, was present in the multiple sclerosis controls, who were treatment-naive patients. RNA, at roughly 0.45 to 1 ug, was reverse transcribed with random hexamers. TCRdb called the immunoSEQ multiplex PCR reads again in MiXCR, with one record for every CDR3 protein. The sample yields 150,000 to 200,000 distinct CDR3 sequences, 85% to 95% seen once. This entry is derived from a study of CD8 T cells in Susac syndrome. Whole-study results and caveats: By the study's own acknowledgment, its TCR sequencing and HLA analysis included relatively few individuals.

The gene calls are TRBV12-3 or TRBV12-4 and TRBJ2-7, with 7 bases aligning to TRBD2. The specimen sequenced was CD8+ T cells from PBMCs. This TCR came from a human donor with multiple sclerosis. The CDR3 DNA follows: TGTGCCAGCAGTCCATCTAGCGGTACATCCTACGAGCAGTACTTC. Translation gives CASSPSSGTSYEQYF.